This section outlines one T cell receptor beta chain sequence together with its context. Antigen unknown. Germline-derived CDR1 and CDR2 are LNHDA and SQIVND (reference sequence). CDR3 length: 15 amino acids. Trimming cost V 3 bases and J 2 bases, with 14 bases left between them. This sample was included in a study of cytomegalovirus exposure and HLA in healthy donors. Study-wide results and caveats: A later analysis linked a missense variant in DCLRE1C to the trimming of TCR beta V and J genes. Within an earlier analysis, most TCR beta V segments proved productive either about 87% or about 30% of the time.

The PCR made use of 60 Vbeta and 13 Jbeta primers. Produced via immunoSEQ multiplex PCR; TCRdb's table is partial and in-frame only. This sample's clone table lists about 100,000 clones. It was healthy bone marrow donors who served as donors. The source material was PBMCs. V is TRBV19 and J is TRBJ2-7; perhaps TRBD2 as D (5 bases). This TCR was sampled from a man over 45 in good health and CMV-seronegative. CDR3 in amino acids: CASSITAAGAYEQYF. Written as DNA, the CDR3 is TGTGCCAGTAGTATTACGGCCGCGGGCGCCTACGAGCAGTACTTC.